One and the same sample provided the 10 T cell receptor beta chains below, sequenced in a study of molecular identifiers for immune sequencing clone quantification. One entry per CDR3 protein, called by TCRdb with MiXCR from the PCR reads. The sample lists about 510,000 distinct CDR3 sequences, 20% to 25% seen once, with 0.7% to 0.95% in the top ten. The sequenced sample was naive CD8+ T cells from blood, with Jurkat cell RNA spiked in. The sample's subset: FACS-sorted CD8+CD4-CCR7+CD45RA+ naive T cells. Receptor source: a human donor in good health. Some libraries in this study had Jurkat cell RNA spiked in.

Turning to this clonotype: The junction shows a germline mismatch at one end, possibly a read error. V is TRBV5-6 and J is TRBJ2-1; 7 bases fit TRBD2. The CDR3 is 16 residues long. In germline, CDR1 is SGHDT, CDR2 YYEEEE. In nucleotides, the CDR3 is TGTACCAGCAGCGGGATCTATGGGAGCTCCTACAATGAGCAGTTCTTC. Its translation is CTSSGIYGSSYNEQFF.

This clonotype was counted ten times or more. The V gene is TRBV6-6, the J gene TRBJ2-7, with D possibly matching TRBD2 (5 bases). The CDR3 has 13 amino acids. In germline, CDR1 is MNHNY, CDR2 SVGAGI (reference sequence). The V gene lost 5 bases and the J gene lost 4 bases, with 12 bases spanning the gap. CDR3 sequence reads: CASSLITGYEQYF. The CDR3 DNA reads TGTGCCAGCAGTCTGATCACGGGATACGAGCAGTACTTC.

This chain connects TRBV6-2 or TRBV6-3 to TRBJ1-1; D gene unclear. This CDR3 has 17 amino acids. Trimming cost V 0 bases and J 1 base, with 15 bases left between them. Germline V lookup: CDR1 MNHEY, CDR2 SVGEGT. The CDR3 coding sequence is TGTGCCAGCAGTTACTCGATCCCCTCCCCAGGGAACACTGAAGCTTTCTTT. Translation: CASSYSIPSPGNTEAFF.

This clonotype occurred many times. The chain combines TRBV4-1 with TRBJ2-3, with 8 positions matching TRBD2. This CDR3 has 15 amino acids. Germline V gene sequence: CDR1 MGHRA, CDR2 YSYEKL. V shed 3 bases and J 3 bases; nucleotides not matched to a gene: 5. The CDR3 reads CASSQTSAGTDTQYF. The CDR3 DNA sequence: TGCGCCAGCAGCCAGACTAGCGCTGGGACAGATACGCAGTATTTT.

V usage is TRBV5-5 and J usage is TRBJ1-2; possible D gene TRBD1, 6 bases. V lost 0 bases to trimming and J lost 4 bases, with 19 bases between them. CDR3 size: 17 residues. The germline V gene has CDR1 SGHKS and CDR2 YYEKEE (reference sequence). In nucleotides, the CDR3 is TGTGCCAGCAGCTTGGCCGGCCCCGTGGGGGCCGGCTATGGCTACACCTTC. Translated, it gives CASSLAGPVGAGYGYTF.

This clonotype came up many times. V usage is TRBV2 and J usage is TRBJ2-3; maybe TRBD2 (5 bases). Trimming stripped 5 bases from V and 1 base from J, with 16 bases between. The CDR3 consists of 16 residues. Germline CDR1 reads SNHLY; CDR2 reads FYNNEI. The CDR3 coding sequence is TGTGCCAGCAGTTCTAGTATAGCGTGGGGCACAGATACGCAGTATTTT. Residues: CASSSSIAWGTDTQYF.

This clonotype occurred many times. CDR3 coding DNA: TGTGCCAGCAGCTTAGTTCAGTTCGGAGAGTTTGGGGGCGAGCAGTACTTC. Translating gives CASSLVQFGEFGGEQYF. The V gene is TRBV7-9, the J gene TRBJ2-7; possibly TRBD1 or TRBD2 for D (5 bases each). Trimming pared 1 base from V and 6 bases from J, leaving 22 bases between. The CDR3 runs 17 residues. The germline CDR1 and CDR2 sequences are SEHNR and FQNEAQ (reference sequence).

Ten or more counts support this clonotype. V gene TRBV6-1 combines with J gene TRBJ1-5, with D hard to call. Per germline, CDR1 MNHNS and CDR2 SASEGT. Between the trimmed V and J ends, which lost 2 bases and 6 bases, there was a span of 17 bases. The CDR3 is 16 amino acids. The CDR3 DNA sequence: TGTGCCAGCAGTGAACCCCCCCAGTCGATCGGTCAGCCCCAGCATTTT. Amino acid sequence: CASSEPPQSIGQPQHF.

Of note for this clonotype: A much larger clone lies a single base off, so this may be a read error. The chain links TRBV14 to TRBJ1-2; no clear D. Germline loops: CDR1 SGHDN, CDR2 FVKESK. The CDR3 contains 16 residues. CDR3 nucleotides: TGTGCCGGCAGCCAAGATGGGCCAGCAAGTCTTTATGGCTACACCTTC. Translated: CAGSQDGPASLYGYTF.

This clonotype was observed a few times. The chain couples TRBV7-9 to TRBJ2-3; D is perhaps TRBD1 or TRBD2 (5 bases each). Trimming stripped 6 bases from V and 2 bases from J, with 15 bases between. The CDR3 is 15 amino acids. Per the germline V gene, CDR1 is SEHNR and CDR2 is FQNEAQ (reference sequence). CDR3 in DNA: TGTGCCAGCAGACCAATCCAGGGAGACACAGATACGCAGTATTTT. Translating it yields CASRPIQGDTDTQYF. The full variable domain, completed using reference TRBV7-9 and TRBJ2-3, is DTGVSQNPRHKITKRGQNVTFRCDPISEHNRLYWYRQTLGQGPEFLTYFQNEAQLEKSRLLSDRFSAERPKGSFSTLEIQRTEQGDSAMYLCASRPIQGDTDTQYFGPGTRLTVL.